This paragraph reports one TCR beta chain. The source of the sample is a study of blood T cell repertoires in COVID-19. Study at large: Both acute and convalescent COVID-19 samples were obtained from the United States, Italy and Spain. The cDNA or gDNA used as material had been derived from T cells, B-cell-depleted T cells, or PBMCs.

Original handling: Estimation of nucleated cell counts was performed using reference gene primer amplification. Data came from immunoSEQ multiplex PCR; TCRdb stores just in-frame clones and leaves some out. Clonal size and the V and J genes are those of that table, whereas D and trimming came from the DNA. The data show about 160,000 clones, about 87% seen once. This CDR3 is 15 amino acids long. CDR1 is MDHEN, CDR2 SYDVKM, per germline. V was clipped by 6 bases and J by 4 bases; unmatched bases: 6. The source of this sequence is an older woman who had recovered from COVID-19. V usage is TRBV28 and J usage is TRBJ1-2; 12 bases align to TRBD1. Material for sequencing was peripheral blood. CDR3 in amino acids: CASRERGQGAYGYTF. CDR3 sequence (DNA): TGTGCCAGCAGGGAGAGGGGACAGGGGGCCTATGGCTACACCTTC.